The 3 T cell receptor beta chains given below trace back to one sample, sequenced in a study of graft-versus-host responses after intestinal transplantation. What these receptors recognize is not known. The repertoire was sequenced with immunoSEQ multiplex PCR; TCRdb's copy has only in-frame clones and lacks some. Here the sample spans under 75,000 clones, around 87% being singletons. This specimen was unstimulated CD8+ T cells sorted from spleen or lymph node cells, taken before transplant. These receptor sequences come from a human donor who was the organ donor for an intestinal transplant.

The chain employs TRBV15 and TRBJ2-3; D is unresolved. V lost 6 bases and J 4 bases, leaving 17 bases between the germline ends. The CDR3 sequence is 15 residues long. From germline, CDR1 is LNHNV and CDR2 YYDKDF (reference sequence). CDR3 in amino acids: CATSPNQDAADTQYF. DNA of the CDR3: TGTGCCACCAGTCCGAACCAGGATGCCGCAGATACGCAGTATTTT.

The chain employs TRBV4-3 and TRBJ2-1; D may be TRBD2 (6 bases). Trimming shortened V by 0 bases and J by 4 bases, and 13 bases separated the two germline ends. Looked up from germline, CDR1 is LGHNA and CDR2 is YSLEER. The CDR3 totals 16 residues. CDR3 nucleotides: TGCGCCAGCAGCCAAGAAAGCGGGCCAGGGTACAATGAGCAGTTCTTC. Amino acids: CASSQESGPGYNEQFF.

This rearrangement joins TRBV27 to TRBJ2-3; the D gene is possibly TRBD2 (5 bases). The CDR3 spans 14 residues. V was clipped by 2 bases and J by 4 bases, with 10 bases between them. Per germline, CDR1 MNHEY and CDR2 SMNVEV (reference sequence). The CDR3 protein is CASSLVLGADTQYF. In DNA, the CDR3 is TGTGCCAGCAGTTTAGTACTAGGTGCAGATACGCAGTATTTT.